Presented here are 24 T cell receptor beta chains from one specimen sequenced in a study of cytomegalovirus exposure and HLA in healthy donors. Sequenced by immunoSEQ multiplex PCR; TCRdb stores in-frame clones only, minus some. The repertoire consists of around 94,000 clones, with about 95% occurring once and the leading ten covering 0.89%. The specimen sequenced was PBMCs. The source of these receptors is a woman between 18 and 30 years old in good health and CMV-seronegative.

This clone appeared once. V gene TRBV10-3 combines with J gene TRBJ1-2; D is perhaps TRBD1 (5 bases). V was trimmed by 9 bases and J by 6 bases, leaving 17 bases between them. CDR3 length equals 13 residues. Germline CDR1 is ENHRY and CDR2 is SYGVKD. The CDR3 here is CAIKRDESDGYTF. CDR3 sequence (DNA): TGTGCCATAAAGCGGGACGAGAGCGATGGCTACACCTTC.

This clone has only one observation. The CDR3 spells CASSEDGSRGYTIYF. The CDR3 DNA is TGTGCCAGCAGTGAAGACGGCTCTCGCGGCTACACCATATATTTT. J is TRBJ1-3 and V is TRBV6-1; D gene uncertain. The CDR3 loop spans 15 amino acids. V lost 1 base and J 8 bases, leaving 15 bases between the germline ends. From germline, CDR1 is MNHNS and CDR2 SASEGT.

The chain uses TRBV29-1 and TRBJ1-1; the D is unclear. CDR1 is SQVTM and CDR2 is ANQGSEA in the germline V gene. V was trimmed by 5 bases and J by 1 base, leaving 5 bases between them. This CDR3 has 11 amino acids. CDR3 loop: CSVPENTEAFF. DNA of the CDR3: TGCAGCGTTCCAGAGAACACTGAAGCTTTCTTT.

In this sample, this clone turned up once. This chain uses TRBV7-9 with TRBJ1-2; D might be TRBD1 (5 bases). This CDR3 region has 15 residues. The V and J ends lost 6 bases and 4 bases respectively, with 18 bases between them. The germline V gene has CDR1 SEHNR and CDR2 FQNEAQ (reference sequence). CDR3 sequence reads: CASRPDGGGAYGYTF. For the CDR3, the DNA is TGTGCCAGCAGGCCAGACGGGGGGGGAGCCTATGGCTACACCTTC. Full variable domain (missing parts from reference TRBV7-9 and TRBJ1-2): DTGVSQNPRHKITKRGQNVTFRCDPISEHNRLYWYRQTLGQGPEFLTYFQNEAQLEKSRLLSDRFSAERPKGSFSTLEIQRTEQGDSAMYLCASRPDGGGAYGYTFGSGTRLTVV.

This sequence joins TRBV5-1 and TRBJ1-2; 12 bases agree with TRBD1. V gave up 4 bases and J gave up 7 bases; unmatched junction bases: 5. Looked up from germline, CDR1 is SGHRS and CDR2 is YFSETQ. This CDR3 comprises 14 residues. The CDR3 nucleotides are TGCGCCAGCAGCGTGGGACAGGGGGCTTCTGGCTACACCTTC. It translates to CASSVGQGASGYTF.

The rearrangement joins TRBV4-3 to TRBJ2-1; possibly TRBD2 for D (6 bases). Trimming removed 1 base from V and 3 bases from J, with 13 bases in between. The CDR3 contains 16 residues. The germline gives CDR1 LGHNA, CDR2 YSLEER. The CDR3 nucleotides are TGCGCCAGCAGCCAAGGATCGGCGGACTACTACAATGAGCAGTTCTTC. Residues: CASSQGSADYYNEQFF.

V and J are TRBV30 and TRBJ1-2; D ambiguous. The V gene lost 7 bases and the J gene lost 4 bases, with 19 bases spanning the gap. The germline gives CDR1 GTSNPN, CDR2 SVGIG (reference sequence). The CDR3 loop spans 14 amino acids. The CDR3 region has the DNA TGTGCCTTCCATTGGACGGCGGGCTCCTATGGCTACACCTTC. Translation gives CAFHWTAGSYGYTF. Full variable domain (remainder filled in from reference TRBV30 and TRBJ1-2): SQTIHQWPATLVQPVGSPLSLECTVEGTSNPNLYWYRQAAGRGLQLLFYSVGIGQISSEVPQNLSASRPQDRQFILSSKKLLLSDSGFYLCAFHWTAGSYGYTFGSGTRLTVV.

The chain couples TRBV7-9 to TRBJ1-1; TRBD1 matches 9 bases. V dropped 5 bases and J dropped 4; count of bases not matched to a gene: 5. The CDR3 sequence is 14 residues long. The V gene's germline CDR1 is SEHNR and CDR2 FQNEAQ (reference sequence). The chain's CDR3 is CASSNPTGGTEAFF. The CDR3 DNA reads TGTGCCAGCAGCAACCCGACAGGGGGCACTGAAGCTTTCTTT.

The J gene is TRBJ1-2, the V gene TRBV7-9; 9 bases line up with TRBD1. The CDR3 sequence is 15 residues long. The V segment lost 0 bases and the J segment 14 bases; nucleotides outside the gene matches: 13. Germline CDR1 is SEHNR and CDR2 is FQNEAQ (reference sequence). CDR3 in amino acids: CASSLALRQGDSQTF. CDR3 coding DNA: TGTGCCAGCAGCTTAGCGTTAAGACAGGGGGACTCTCAGACCTTC.

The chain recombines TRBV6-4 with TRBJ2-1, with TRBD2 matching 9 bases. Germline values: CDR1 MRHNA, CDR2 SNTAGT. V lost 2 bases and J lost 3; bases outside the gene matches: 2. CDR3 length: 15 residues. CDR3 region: CASSDGGGDYNEQFF. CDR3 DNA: TGTGCCAGCAGTGACGGCGGGGGGGACTACAATGAGCAGTTCTTC.

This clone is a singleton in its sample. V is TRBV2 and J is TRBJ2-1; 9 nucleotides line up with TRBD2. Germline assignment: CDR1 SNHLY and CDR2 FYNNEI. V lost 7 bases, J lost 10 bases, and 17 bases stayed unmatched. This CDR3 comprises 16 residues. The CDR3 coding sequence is TGTGCCAGCACCCGGACTTCGGCGGGAGGGCCTCACGAGCAGTTCTTC. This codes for CASTRTSAGGPHEQFF.

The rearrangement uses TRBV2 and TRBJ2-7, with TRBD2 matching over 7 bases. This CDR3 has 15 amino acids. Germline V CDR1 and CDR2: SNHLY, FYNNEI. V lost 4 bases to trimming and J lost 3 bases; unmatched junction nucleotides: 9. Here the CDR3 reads CASSVVGGEDYEQYF. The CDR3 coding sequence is TGTGCCAGCAGTGTTGTGGGGGGGGAGGACTACGAGCAGTACTTC.

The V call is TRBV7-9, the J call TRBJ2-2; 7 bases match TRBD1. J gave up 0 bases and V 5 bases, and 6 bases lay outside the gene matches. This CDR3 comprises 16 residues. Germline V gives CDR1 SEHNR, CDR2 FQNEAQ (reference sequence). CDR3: CASSQRDSANTGELFF. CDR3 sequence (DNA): TGTGCCAGCAGCCAACGGGACAGTGCGAACACCGGGGAGCTGTTTTTT.

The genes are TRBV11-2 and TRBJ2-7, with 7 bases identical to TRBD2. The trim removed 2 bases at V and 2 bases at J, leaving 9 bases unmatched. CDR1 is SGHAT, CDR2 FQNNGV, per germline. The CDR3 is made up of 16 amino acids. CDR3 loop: CASSLSASGATYEQYF. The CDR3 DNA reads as TGTGCCAGCAGCTTAAGCGCTAGCGGAGCTACCTACGAGCAGTACTTC. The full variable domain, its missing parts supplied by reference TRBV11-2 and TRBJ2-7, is EAGVAQSPRYKIIEKRQSVAFWCNPISGHATLYWYQQILGQGPKLLIQFQNNGVVDDSQLPKDRFSAERLKGVDSTLKIQPAKLEDSAVYLCASSLSASGATYEQYFGPGTRLTVT.

CDR3 nucleotide sequence: TGTGCCAGCAGTTACTCCCCAAATGAAAAACTGTTTTTT. This encodes CASSYSPNEKLFF. The chain couples TRBV6-5 to TRBJ1-4; D unresolved. Trimming pared 0 bases from V and 5 bases from J, leaving 4 bases between. The CDR3 contains 13 residues. Germline CDR1 and CDR2: MNHEY and SVGAGI.

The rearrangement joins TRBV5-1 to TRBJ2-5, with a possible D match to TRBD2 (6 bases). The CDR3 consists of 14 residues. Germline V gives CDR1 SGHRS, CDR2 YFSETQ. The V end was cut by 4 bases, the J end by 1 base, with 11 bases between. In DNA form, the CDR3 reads TGCGCCAGCAGCCCAGGGACTCTCCAAGAGACCCAGTACTTC. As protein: CASSPGTLQETQYF.

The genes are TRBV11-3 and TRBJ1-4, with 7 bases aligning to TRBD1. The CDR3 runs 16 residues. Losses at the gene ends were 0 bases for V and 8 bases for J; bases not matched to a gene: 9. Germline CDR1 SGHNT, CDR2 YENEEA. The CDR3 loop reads CASSLDQRGRKEKLFF. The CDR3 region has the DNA TGTGCCAGCAGCTTAGATCAGAGGGGGCGAAAGGAAAAACTGTTTTTT.

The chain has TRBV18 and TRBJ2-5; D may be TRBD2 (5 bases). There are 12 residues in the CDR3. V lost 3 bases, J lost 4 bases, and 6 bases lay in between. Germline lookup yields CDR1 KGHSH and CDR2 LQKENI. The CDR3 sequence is CASSPAGETQYF. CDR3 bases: TGTGCCAGCTCACCGGCGGGAGAGACCCAGTACTTC. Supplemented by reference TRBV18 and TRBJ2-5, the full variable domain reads NAGVMQNPRHLVRRRGQEARLRCSPMKGHSHVYWYRQLPEEGLKFMVYLQKENIIDESGMPKERFSAEFPKEGPSILRIQQVVRGDSAAYFCASSPAGETQYFGPGTRLLVL.

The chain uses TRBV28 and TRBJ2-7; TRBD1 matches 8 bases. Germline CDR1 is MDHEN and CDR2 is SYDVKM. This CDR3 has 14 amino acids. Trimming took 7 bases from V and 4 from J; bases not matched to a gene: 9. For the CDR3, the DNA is TGTGCCAGCACCGACAGGGGCGAGGTATACGAGCAGTACTTC. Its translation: CASTDRGEVYEQYF.

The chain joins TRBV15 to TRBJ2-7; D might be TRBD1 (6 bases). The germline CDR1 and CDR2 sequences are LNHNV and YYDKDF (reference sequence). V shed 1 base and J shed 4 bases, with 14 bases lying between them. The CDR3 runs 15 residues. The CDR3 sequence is CATSRVQGQRYEQYF. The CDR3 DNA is TGTGCCACCAGCAGAGTTCAGGGGCAACGTTACGAGCAGTACTTC.

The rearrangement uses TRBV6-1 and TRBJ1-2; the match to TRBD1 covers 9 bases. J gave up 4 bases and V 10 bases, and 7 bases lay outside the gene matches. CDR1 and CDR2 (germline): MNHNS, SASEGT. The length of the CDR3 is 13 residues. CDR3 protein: CATGQGTLYGYTF. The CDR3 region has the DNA TGTGCCACTGGACAGGGGACCCTCTATGGCTACACCTTC.

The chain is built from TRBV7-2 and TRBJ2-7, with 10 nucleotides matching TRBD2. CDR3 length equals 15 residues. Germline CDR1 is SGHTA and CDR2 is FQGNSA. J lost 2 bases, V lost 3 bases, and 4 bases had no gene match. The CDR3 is CASSFSSGSTYEQYF. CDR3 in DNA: TGTGCCAGCAGCTTCTCTAGCGGGAGCACCTACGAGCAGTACTTC.

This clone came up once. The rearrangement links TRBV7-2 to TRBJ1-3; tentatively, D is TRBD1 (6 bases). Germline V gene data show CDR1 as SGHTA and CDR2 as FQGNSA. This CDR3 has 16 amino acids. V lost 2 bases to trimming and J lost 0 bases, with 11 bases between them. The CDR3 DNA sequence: TGTGCCAGCAGCTTATTTGCAGGGGACTCTGGAAACACCATATATTTT. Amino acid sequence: CASSLFAGDSGNTIYF.

The CDR3 loop is CASSLTGGHEKLFF. The CDR3 coding sequence is TGCGCCAGCAGCCTGACAGGGGGGCATGAAAAACTGTTTTTT. V and J are TRBV5-1 and TRBJ1-4; TRBD1 aligns across 9 bases. The CDR3 covers 14 residues. Germline V gene lookup returns CDR1 SGHRS and CDR2 YFSETQ. V lost 4 bases, J lost 6 bases, and 4 bases stayed unmatched.